The 20 T cell receptor beta chains listed next were all sequenced from one sample in a study of OX40 agonist ivuxolimab in advanced cancers. The repertoire was sequenced with immunoSEQ multiplex PCR; TCRdb's copy has only in-frame clones and lacks some. The data hold under 60,000 clones, with 90% observed a single time. The material sequenced was CD4+ or CD8+ T cells sorted from blood, taken in a trial of the OX40 agonist ivuxolimab. The receptors come from an adult with an advanced solid tumor such as melanoma, head and neck, liver or kidney cancer.

This chain links TRBV12-2 with TRBJ1-1; the D call in the table, TRBD1, was not verified against the DNA. TRBV12-2 is shown as a pseudogene. CDR3 length: 18 amino acids. In DNA form, the CDR3 reads TGTGCAAGTCGCCCAGGCGGGACAGGGGAGGGTATGAACACTGAAGCTTTCTTT. It specifies CASRPGGTGEGMNTEAFF.

The chain employs TRBV6-1 and TRBJ2-7, with a tentative D call TRBD1 (5 bases). CDR1 and CDR2 (germline): MNHNS, SASEGT. CDR3 length equals 15 residues. V gave up 6 bases and J gave up 3 bases, with 18 bases separating them. CDR3 DNA sequence: TGTGCCAGCAGCGACCGTCCGGACACCGGCTACGAGCAGTACTTC. As protein: CASSDRPDTGYEQYF.

The V and J genes are TRBV21-1 and TRBJ1-5. TRBV21-1 represents a pseudogene. CDR3 length: 16 amino acids. CDR3 DNA: TGTGCCAGCAGCAAAGGGAGGATTCTTAGCAATCAGCCCCAGCATTTT. Residues: CASSKGRILSNQPQHF.

The V gene is TRBV12-5, the J gene TRBJ2-6; D is possibly TRBD2 (6 bases). The CDR3 spans 19 residues. The V gene's germline CDR1 is LGHNT and CDR2 FRNRAP. Trimming stripped 5 bases from V and 0 bases from J, with 20 bases between. CDR3 sequence: CASGVQPGDPISGANVLTF. As DNA, the CDR3 is TGTGCTAGTGGTGTCCAACCGGGAGACCCAATCTCTGGGGCCAACGTCCTGACTTTC. Using reference TRBV12-5 and TRBJ2-6 for the parts outside the CDR3, the full variable domain is DARVTQTPRHKVTEMGQEVTMRCQPILGHNTVFWYRQTMMQGLELLAYFRNRAPLDDSGMPKDRFSAEMPDATLATLKIQPSEPRDSAVYFCASGVQPGDPISGANVLTFGAGSRLTVL.

This chain joins TRBV4-1 and TRBJ1-2, with 7 bases matching TRBD1. The CDR3 is made up of 14 amino acids. The V gene's germline CDR1 is MGHRA and CDR2 YSYEKL. V gave up 0 bases and J gave up 5 bases; unmatched junction bases: 3. The CDR3 nucleotides are TGCGCCAGCAGCCAAGAAGACAGGGCTTATGGCTACACCTTC. Translated: CASSQEDRAYGYTF.

V and J are TRBV15 and TRBJ1-4; 10 nucleotides agree with TRBD1. The CDR3 sequence is 15 residues long. V lost 1 base to trimming and J lost 8 bases; unmatched junction nucleotides: 4. Germline-derived CDR1 and CDR2 are LNHNV and YYDKDF (reference sequence). The CDR3 sequence is CATSRGGQGREKLFF. Written as DNA, the CDR3 is TGTGCCACCAGCAGAGGGGGACAGGGGCGCGAAAAACTGTTTTTT.

This CDR3 is CASSEMSVPRVYTEAFF. The CDR3 DNA reads TGTGCCAGCAGTGAAATGTCCGTCCCCCGGGTTTACACTGAAGCTTTCTTT. This chain uses TRBV6-1 with TRBJ1-1, with D hard to call. The V end was cut by 2 bases, the J end by 3 bases, with 19 bases between. The length of the CDR3 is 17 residues. Germline CDR1 is MNHNS and CDR2 is SASEGT.

The chain has TRBV5-1 and TRBJ1-1, with 7 bases identical to TRBD1. The germline CDR1 and CDR2 sequences are SGHRS and YFSETQ. J was trimmed by 0 bases and V by 0 bases; bases with no gene match: 5. This CDR3 is built from 16 residues. Here the CDR3 DNA reads TGCGCCAGCAGCTTGGGAGACAGGGCCGTGAACACTGAAGCTTTCTTT. It yields the protein CASSLGDRAVNTEAFF.

The chain combines TRBV5-1 with TRBJ2-7, with D maybe TRBD1 (5 bases). CDR1 SGHRS and CDR2 YFSETQ come from the germline V gene. The CDR3 is made up of 13 amino acids. The V gene lost 0 bases and the J gene lost 7 bases, with 11 bases spanning the gap. The CDR3 coding sequence is TGCGCCAGCAGCTTGGGGGGCTTTGGGGAGCAGTACTTC. As protein: CASSLGGFGEQYF. Drawing the rest from reference TRBV5-1 and TRBJ2-7, the complete variable domain is KAGVTQTPRYLIKTRGQQVTLSCSPISGHRSVSWYQQTPGQGLQFLFEYFSETQRNKGNFPGRFSGRQFSNSRSEMNVSTLELGDSALYLCASSLGGFGEQYFGPGTRLTVT.

This rearrangement joins TRBV5-1 to TRBJ2-2, with D possibly being TRBD2 (5 bases). Germline lookup yields CDR1 SGHRS and CDR2 YFSETQ. V was pared by 4 bases and J by 5 bases, with 15 bases between. The CDR3 runs 15 residues. The CDR3 spells CASSPTLAITGELFF. CDR3 nucleotide sequence: TGCGCCAGCAGCCCGACGCTAGCTATTACCGGGGAGCTGTTTTTT.

This chain links TRBV6-6 with TRBJ1-4; perhaps TRBD1 as D (5 bases). The length of the CDR3 is 16 residues. Germline V gene data show CDR1 as MNHNY and CDR2 as SVGAGI (reference sequence). V was shortened by 6 bases and J by 0 bases, with 14 bases between the two germline ends. Written as DNA, the CDR3 is TGTGCCAGCAGGCACCATTTGACAGCAACTAATGAAAAACTGTTTTTT. It codes for CASRHHLTATNEKLFF.

The J gene is TRBJ2-5, the V gene TRBV30; D is tentatively TRBD1 or TRBD2 (5 bases each). The V gene's germline CDR1 is GTSNPN and CDR2 SVGIG (reference sequence). CDR3 size: 14 residues. Trimming shortened V by 0 bases and J by 4 bases, and 12 bases separated the two germline ends. DNA for the CDR3: TGTGCCTGGAGTGTACGTGCTGGGGGAGAGACCCAGTACTTC. Amino acid sequence: CAWSVRAGGETQYF.

The sample holds one count of this clone. J is TRBJ1-1 and V is TRBV10-3; 7 positions match TRBD1. The V segment lost 7 bases and the J segment 4 bases; nucleotides outside the gene matches: 6. Germline V gene data show CDR1 as ENHRY and CDR2 as SYGVKD. The CDR3 has 13 residues. CDR3 in DNA: TGTGCCATCAAGAGGCCAGGGGGCACTGAAGCTTTCTTT. It codes for CAIKRPGGTEAFF.

CDR3 region: CASSPPNSPLHF. CDR3 DNA sequence: TGTGCCAGCAGCCCTCCCAATTCACCCCTCCACTTT. This chain links TRBV7-9 with TRBJ1-6; no clear D gene. The CDR3 loop spans 12 amino acids. CDR1 and CDR2 (germline): SEHNR, FQNEAQ (reference sequence). Trimming shortened V by 5 bases and J by 7 bases, and 6 bases separated the two germline ends.

The V and J genes are TRBV7-2 and TRBJ1-5; maybe TRBD1 (6 bases). The CDR3 is 16 residues long. V was clipped by 1 base and J by 7 bases, with 17 bases between them. Germline lookup yields CDR1 SGHTA and CDR2 FQGNSA. CDR3: CASSLEENRVIQPQHF. The CDR3 DNA is TGTGCCAGCAGCTTAGAGGAGAACAGGGTGATACAGCCCCAGCATTTT.

The chain joins TRBV19 to TRBJ1-5; TRBD1 might be the D (5 bases). The V end lost 6 bases, the J end lost 1 base, and 7 bases lay between the germline ends. There are 13 residues in the CDR3. Germline values: CDR1 LNHDA, CDR2 SQIVND (reference sequence). For the CDR3, the DNA is TGTGCCAGTAGCAAGGGGAGCAATCAGCCCCAGCATTTT. It codes for CASSKGSNQPQHF. Based on the CDR3 plus reference TRBV19 and TRBJ1-5, the full variable domain is DGGITQSPKYLFRKEGQNVTLSCEQNLNHDAMYWYRQDPGQGLRLIYYSQIVNDFQKGDIAEGYSVSREKKESFPLTVTSAQKNPTAFYLCASSKGSNQPQHFGDGTRLSIL.

A single count supports this clone. This chain connects TRBV6-5 to TRBJ2-7, with D perhaps TRBD1 (6 bases). Trimming removed 0 bases from V and 4 bases from J, with 7 bases in between. From germline, CDR1 is MNHEY and CDR2 SVGAGI. This CDR3 is built from 13 residues. The CDR3 reads CASSYSRGYEQYF. DNA for the CDR3: TGTGCCAGCAGTTACTCGAGGGGGTACGAGCAGTACTTC.

The rearrangement uses TRBV28 and TRBJ1-4, with TRBD1 matching over 9 bases. The CDR3 sequence is 15 residues long. V lost 5 bases, J lost 4 bases, and 5 bases stayed unmatched. The germline CDR1 and CDR2 sequences are MDHEN and SYDVKM. CDR3 nucleotides: TGTGCCAGCAGTCTAGGGACAGGGATTAATGAAAAACTGTTTTTT. Amino acid sequence: CASSLGTGINEKLFF.

The chain is built from TRBV4-1 and TRBJ1-4; 9 bases are shared with TRBD1. Losses at the gene ends were 1 base for V and 3 bases for J; bases not matched to a gene: 6. This CDR3 is built from 17 residues. CDR1 is MGHRA, CDR2 YSYEKL, per germline. The CDR3 loop is CASSQGQRQGANEKLFF. The CDR3 coding sequence is TGCGCCAGCAGCCAAGGGCAGAGACAGGGGGCTAATGAAAAACTGTTTTTT.

The chain uses TRBV6-6 and TRBJ1-5; D is unresolved. CDR3 size: 13 residues. Germline V gives CDR1 MNHNY, CDR2 SVGAGI (reference sequence). V was shortened by 8 bases and J by 4 bases, with 12 bases between the two germline ends. The CDR3 region has the DNA TGTGCCAGCTTGAGGAAAGCGAATCAGCCCCAGCATTTT. Residues: CASLRKANQPQHF.